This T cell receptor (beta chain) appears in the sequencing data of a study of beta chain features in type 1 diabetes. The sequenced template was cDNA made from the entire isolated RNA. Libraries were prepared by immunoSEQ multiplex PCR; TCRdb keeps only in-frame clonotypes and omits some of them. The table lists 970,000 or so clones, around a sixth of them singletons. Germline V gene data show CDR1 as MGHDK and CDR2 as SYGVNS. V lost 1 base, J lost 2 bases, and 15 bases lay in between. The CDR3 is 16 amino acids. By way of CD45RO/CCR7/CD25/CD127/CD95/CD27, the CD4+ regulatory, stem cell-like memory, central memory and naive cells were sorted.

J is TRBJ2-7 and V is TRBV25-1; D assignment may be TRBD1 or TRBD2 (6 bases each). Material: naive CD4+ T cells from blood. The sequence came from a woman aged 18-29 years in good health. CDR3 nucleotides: TGTGCCAGCAGTGAATCAAGGGGGGTTAAAGCCTACGAGCAGTACTTC. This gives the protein CASSESRGVKAYEQYF.